The sample holds a few counts of the clone carrying this T cell receptor (beta chain). The antigen is not known. These data come from a study of cytomegalovirus exposure and HLA in healthy donors. Vbeta (60) and Jbeta (13) primers were used in the PCR. Here immunoSEQ multiplex PCR was the method, and the copy in TCRdb shows in-frame clones only, minus some. The sample lists some 110,000 clones; about 70% were seen once. The germline V gene has CDR1 SGHTA and CDR2 FQGNSA. V shed 5 bases, J shed 1 base, and the junction held 5 bases outside the gene matches. This CDR3 spans 15 amino acids. Study-wide results and caveats: Later analysis showed most CMV-associated TCR beta chains appearing HLA-restricted.

The sample comprised PBMCs. This chain connects TRBV7-2 to TRBJ2-7; 10 bases fit TRBD1. The receptor was isolated from a man aged 25-40 years in good health and CMV-seronegative. For the CDR3, the DNA is TGTGCCAGCAGCCAGGCGGGACAGGGGTCCTACGAGCAGTACTTC. It specifies CASSQAGQGSYEQYF.